Following are 16 T cell receptor beta chains from one sample sequenced in a study of blood T cell repertoires in COVID-19. The data were produced by immunoSEQ multiplex PCR, yet TCRdb's version contains in-frame clones alone and is incomplete. Altogether more than 50,000 clones are present, 90% being singletons, with the ten largest covering approximately 8%. Sequencing was carried out using peripheral blood. These receptors came from a woman aged 40 to 50 with active COVID-19.

The J gene is TRBJ2-5, the V gene TRBV9, with 8 nucleotides matching TRBD2. The V gene end was trimmed by 0 bases and the J gene end by 2 bases; junction bases not matched to a gene: 3. CDR1 is SGDLS, CDR2 YYNGEE, per germline. The CDR3 length is 15 residues. CDR3 loop: CASSVVSGEQETQYF. CDR3 nucleotide sequence: TGTGCCAGCAGCGTAGTTAGCGGGGAGCAAGAGACCCAGTACTTC.

The chain has TRBV6-6 and TRBJ1-2, with 8 positions matching TRBD1. After removal of 5 bases from V and 7 bases from J, the junction contained 6 bases not matched to a gene. CDR1 and CDR2 from the germline V gene are MNHNY and SVGAGI (reference sequence). This CDR3 is built from 13 residues. The CDR3 nucleotides read TGTGCCAGCAGTACGGACAGGGAGAGTGGCTACACCTTC. This gives the protein CASSTDRESGYTF.

This chain joins TRBV15 and TRBJ2-7, with a possible D match to TRBD1 (6 bases). This CDR3 contains 15 residues. Trimming cost V 0 bases and J 3 bases, with 12 bases left between them. Germline V gene sequence: CDR1 LNHNV, CDR2 YYDKDF (reference sequence). DNA for the CDR3: TGTGCCACCAGCAGAGATCCAGGACAGAGCTACGAGCAGTACTTC. Its translation: CATSRDPGQSYEQYF. The whole variable domain, filled in from reference TRBV15 and TRBJ2-7, reads DAMVIQNPRYQVTQFGKPVTLSCSQTLNHNVMYWYQQKSSQAPKLLFHYYDKDFNNEADTPDNFQSRRPNTSFCFLDIRSPGLGDTAMYLCATSRDPGQSYEQYFGPGTRLTVT.

The chain combines TRBV7-2 with TRBJ1-1; tentative D call: TRBD1 (6 bases). CDR3 length equals 14 residues. Deletions cut 0 bases from V and 5 bases from J, with 10 bases between. The germline V gene encodes CDR1 SGHTA and CDR2 FQGNSA. Here the CDR3 reads CASSLAGGRTEAFF. CDR3 DNA: TGTGCCAGCAGCTTAGCCGGGGGGCGGACTGAAGCTTTCTTT.

The chain couples TRBV5-4 to TRBJ2-1; 10 nucleotides line up with TRBD2. Unmatched junction bases numbered 12, after V lost 5 bases and J lost 7 bases. Per germline, CDR1 SGHNT and CDR2 YYREEE (reference sequence). CDR3 length: 16 amino acids. The DNA for the CDR3 is TGTGCCAGCAGAAAGGAAGCGGGGGGGCCTGAGAATGAGCAGTTCTTC. Amino acids: CASRKEAGGPENEQFF.

J is TRBJ1-1 and V is TRBV29-1; no clear D gene. In germline, CDR1 is SQVTM, CDR2 ANQGSEA. V lost 4 bases and J 0 bases, leaving 12 bases between the germline ends. The CDR3 spans 14 residues. CDR3 in amino acids: CSVVLASMNTEAFF. In nucleotides, the CDR3 is TGCAGCGTTGTATTAGCGTCCATGAACACTGAAGCTTTCTTT.

The chain has TRBV7-9 and TRBJ1-1; TRBD1 might be the D (6 bases). The CDR3 is 15 residues long. V was shortened by 0 bases and J by 5 bases, with 13 bases between the two germline ends. Germline CDR1 reads SEHNR; CDR2 reads FQNEAQ (reference sequence). For the CDR3, the DNA is TGTGCCAGCAGCTTAGCCGACAGGTCAGGGACTGAAGCTTTCTTT. Translating it yields CASSLADRSGTEAFF.

The rearrangement links TRBV5-6 to TRBJ2-7; TRBD1 agrees at 8 bases. CDR1 and CDR2 (germline): SGHDT, YYEEEE. V lost 3 bases, J lost 2 bases, and 7 bases stayed unmatched. This CDR3 is built from 15 residues. The CDR3 spells CASSSRQGLTYEQYF. In DNA, the CDR3 is TGTGCCAGCAGCTCCCGACAGGGGTTAACCTACGAGCAGTACTTC.

The genes are TRBV5-1 and TRBJ2-1; D gene ambiguous. The CDR3 extends over 12 amino acids. V lost 0 bases to trimming and J lost 9 bases, with 7 bases between them. Per the germline V gene, CDR1 is SGHRS and CDR2 is YFSETQ. The CDR3, as DNA: TGCGCCAGCAGCTTGGCCGGTAGTGAGCAGTTCTTC. It encodes CASSLAGSEQFF. The whole variable domain, filled in from reference TRBV5-1 and TRBJ2-1, reads KAGVTQTPRYLIKTRGQQVTLSCSPISGHRSVSWYQQTPGQGLQFLFEYFSETQRNKGNFPGRFSGRQFSNSRSEMNVSTLELGDSALYLCASSLAGSEQFFGPGTRLTVL.

This chain links TRBV5-4 with TRBJ2-3, with 10 bases lining up with TRBD2. The CDR3 runs 14 residues. Germline values: CDR1 SGHNT, CDR2 YYREEE (reference sequence). The ends lost 5 bases at V and 1 base at J; junction bases unmatched: 1. CDR3 in amino acids: CASRGTSGTDTQYF. As DNA, the CDR3 is TGTGCCAGCAGAGGGACTAGCGGCACAGATACGCAGTATTTT. The full variable domain, in which reference TRBV5-4 and TRBJ2-3 provide the parts outside the CDR3, is ETGVTQSPTHLIKTRGQQVTLRCSSQSGHNTVSWYQQALGQGPQFIFQYYREEENGRGNFPPRFSGLQFPNYSSELNVNALELDDSALYLCASRGTSGTDTQYFGPGTRLTVL.

The chain employs TRBV5-6 and TRBJ1-4; the match to TRBD1 covers 8 bases. Trimming removed 3 bases from V and 8 bases from J; junction bases left unmatched: 6. This CDR3 contains 14 residues. From germline, CDR1 is SGHDT and CDR2 YYEEEE. The CDR3 DNA is TGTGCCAGCAGCTCGTTCGCAGGGGGCGAAAAACTGTTTTTT. Its protein product is CASSSFAGGEKLFF.

The rearrangement links TRBV5-1 to TRBJ1-1; no clear D. Germline loops: CDR1 SGHRS, CDR2 YFSETQ. The V end lost 6 bases, the J end lost 3 bases, and 12 bases lay between the germline ends. This CDR3 spans 13 amino acids. In DNA form, the CDR3 reads TGCGCCAGCATGAGAGGGCGGGACACTGAAGCTTTCTTT. This codes for CASMRGRDTEAFF.

V and J are TRBV7-9 and TRBJ1-2; D is perhaps TRBD1 (5 bases). CDR3 length: 15 residues. V was shortened by 4 bases and J by 4 bases, with 16 bases between the two germline ends. The germline V gene encodes CDR1 SEHNR and CDR2 FQNEAQ (reference sequence). CDR3 sequence reads: CASSSTSGILYGYTF. CDR3 DNA sequence: TGTGCCAGCAGCTCTACCTCAGGGATACTCTATGGCTACACCTTC.

This chain uses TRBV14 with TRBJ2-2, with 10 bases identical to TRBD1. Per the germline V gene, CDR1 is SGHDN and CDR2 is FVKESK. The V segment lost 1 base and the J segment 5 bases; nucleotides outside the gene matches: 4. The CDR3 runs to 16 residues. DNA for the CDR3: TGTGCCAGCAGCCAAGGGGGACAGGGGAGGACCGGGGAGCTGTTTTTT. It specifies CASSQGGQGRTGELFF.

The chain couples TRBV4-1 to TRBJ2-7, with 7 bases that match TRBD2. Germline CDR1 MGHRA, CDR2 YSYEKL. The CDR3 totals 19 residues. J gave up 4 bases and V 0 bases, and 18 bases lay outside the gene matches. The CDR3 DNA reads as TGCGCCAGCAGCCAAGAAAGCCTAGGTGGGAGGGACGAGTTGTACGAGCAGTACTTC. Protein product: CASSQESLGGRDELYEQYF.

The chain uses TRBV3-1 (or the pseudogene TRBV3-2) and TRBJ2-1; 11 bases agree with TRBD1. This CDR3 spans 16 amino acids. Trimming took 5 bases from V and 7 from J; bases not matched to a gene: 10. Germline V lookup: CDR1 LGHDT, CDR2 YNNKEL (reference sequence). CDR3 amino acids: CASSEAGQGAGNEQFF. The CDR3 DNA reads TGTGCCAGCAGCGAGGCAGGACAGGGGGCTGGGAATGAGCAGTTCTTC.